Shown below are 7 T cell receptor beta chains from a single sample sequenced in a study of shared clonotypes between healthy human individuals. The protocol was immunoSEQ multiplex PCR, while the TCRdb copy is restricted to in-frame clones and leaves out a portion. The profile shows over a million clones, less than 99% of them singletons. Sequenced material: naive CD4+ T cells sorted from blood. The subset here: CD45RA+ positively selected. The receptor set was obtained from a man younger than 40 in good health.

The rearrangement links TRBV19 to TRBJ1-5; 8 nucleotides line up with TRBD1. This CDR3 contains 13 residues. After removal of 6 bases from V and 3 bases from J, the junction contained 1 base not matched to a gene. Looked up from germline, CDR1 is LNHDA and CDR2 is SQIVND (reference sequence). CDR3 region: CASRDRDNQPQHF. The CDR3 bases are TGTGCCAGTAGGGACAGGGACAATCAGCCCCAGCATTTT.

This sequence joins TRBV10-3 and TRBJ1-2; D uncertain. The V and J ends lost 0 bases and 1 base respectively, with 9 bases between them. The length of the CDR3 is 15 residues. CDR1 and CDR2 from the germline V gene are ENHRY and SYGVKD. DNA of the CDR3: TGTGCCATCAGTGAGTCCCCGGTGGGTAACTATGGCTACACCTTC. Residues: CAISESPVGNYGYTF.

This clone is a singleton in its sample. The V call is TRBV7-9, the J call TRBJ2-7, with TRBD2 matching over 9 bases. CDR1 is SEHNR, CDR2 FQNEAQ, per germline (reference sequence). This CDR3 spans 17 amino acids. With V trimmed by 1 base and J by 0 bases, 7 bases remained unmatched. The CDR3, as DNA: TGTGCCAGCAGCTTAGTGATAGCGGGGGACCTCTCCTACGAGCAGTACTTC. This translates into CASSLVIAGDLSYEQYF.

This chain links TRBV18 with TRBJ2-5; D possibly corresponds to TRBD2 (5 bases). The germline CDR1 and CDR2 sequences are KGHSH and LQKENI. The CDR3 covers 15 residues. Trimming stripped 6 bases from V and 4 bases from J, with 18 bases between. The CDR3 region has the DNA TGTGCCAGCTCCAGCCAGGACTGGACCTCAGAGACCCAGTACTTC. Encoded protein: CASSSQDWTSETQYF.

This chain joins TRBV7-8 and TRBJ2-7; D uncertain. Trimming took off 3 bases at V and 1 base at J, with 7 bases between the two ends. CDR3 length: 13 residues. Germline loops: CDR1 SGHVS, CDR2 FQNEAQ. CDR3 coding DNA: TGTGCCAGCAGCTTTAGGCTGTCCTACGAGCAGTACTTC. It is translated as CASSFRLSYEQYF.

With respect to this clone: The sample has other DNA sequences that encode this CDR3 too. V is TRBV9 and J is TRBJ2-2; D call uncertain. There are 13 residues in the CDR3. Germline V gives CDR1 SGDLS, CDR2 YYNGEE. Trimming took 0 bases from V and 7 from J, leaving 7 bases between them. CDR3 in amino acids: CASSVGVVGELFF. DNA for the CDR3: TGTGCCAGCAGCGTAGGAGTTGTCGGGGAGCTGTTTTTT.

This clone has only one observation. The chain carries TRBV5-1 and TRBJ2-7, with D perhaps given as TRBD1 or TRBD2 (5 bases each). The ends were cut back, 8 bases at V and 5 bases at J, with 23 bases in the middle. Germline V gene sequence: CDR1 SGHRS, CDR2 YFSETQ. The CDR3 runs to 15 residues. CDR3 in amino acids: CASTRDPGEWNEQYF. DNA for the CDR3: TGCGCCAGTACCAGGGACCCCGGGGAGTGGAACGAGCAGTACTTC. Complete variable domain (other parts from reference TRBV5-1 and TRBJ2-7): KAGVTQTPRYLIKTRGQQVTLSCSPISGHRSVSWYQQTPGQGLQFLFEYFSETQRNKGNFPGRFSGRQFSNSRSEMNVSTLELGDSALYLCASTRDPGEWNEQYFGPGTRLTVT.